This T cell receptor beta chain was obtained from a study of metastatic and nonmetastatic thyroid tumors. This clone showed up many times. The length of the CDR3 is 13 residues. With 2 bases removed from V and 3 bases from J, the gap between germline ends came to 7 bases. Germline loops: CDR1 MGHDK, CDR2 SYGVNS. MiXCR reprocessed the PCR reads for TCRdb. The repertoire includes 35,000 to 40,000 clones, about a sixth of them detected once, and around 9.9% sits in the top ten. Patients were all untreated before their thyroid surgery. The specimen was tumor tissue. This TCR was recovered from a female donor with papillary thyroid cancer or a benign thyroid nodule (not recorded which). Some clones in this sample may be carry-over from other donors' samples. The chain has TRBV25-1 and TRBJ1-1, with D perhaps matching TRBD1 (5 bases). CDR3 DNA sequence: TGTGCCAGCAGTGAAGAAGGGGACACTGAAGCTTTCTTT. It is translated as CASSEEGDTEAFF.